This T cell receptor (beta chain) was found in a study of shared clonotypes between healthy human individuals. On the study more broadly: Researchers assigned three CD4 naive, three CD4 memory, two CD8 naive and one CD8 memory plate to each donor. Study-wide points: Against clonotypes common to all four donors, non-shared ones had lower generation probabilities.

With regard to this clone: Its cognate antigen is unknown.

The CDR3 runs to 14 residues. CDR1 and CDR2 from the germline V gene are MDHEN and SYDVKM. V dropped 7 bases and J dropped 0 bases, with 10 bases sitting between them. The repertoire was sequenced with immunoSEQ multiplex PCR; TCRdb's copy has only in-frame clones and lacks some. Of around 980,000 clones listed, around 78% are singletons. The chain is built from TRBV28 and TRBJ1-5; no firm D call. The receptor's source is a man aged 18 to 30 in good health. Some clones in this sample may be carry-over from other donors' samples. The specimen was memory CD4+ T cells from PBMCs. The subset: CD45RA-negative fraction. The CDR3 sequence is CASIRLYSNQPQHF. For the CDR3, the DNA is TGTGCCAGCATACGGCTCTATAGCAATCAGCCCCAGCATTTT.